The rows below give T cell receptor beta chains drawn from one sample of a study of lymphopenia after photon versus proton radiotherapy. Profiling relied on immunoSEQ multiplex PCR, and the TCRdb table lists in-frame clones only, not all of them. The sample comprises 17,000 or so clones, approximately 82% of which are singletons, and approximately 22% rests with the top ten. The sequenced sample was peripheral blood, obtained from a patient treated with proton-based radiotherapy. The receptors derive from a man in his 70s with pancreatic cancer. The CDR3 runs from the conserved cysteine through the conserved F or W. The D gene is left open where the match is weak. Part of the rows lack a size; the others show once, few, many or a class for expanded clones.

TRBJ2-2	.	TRBD1	TRBV11-2	TGTGCCAGCAGCTTAGTATTTGGGACAGGGTCGTCCGGGGAGCTGTTTTTT	CASSLVFGTGSSGELFF
TRBJ2-7	.	TRBD2	TRBV7-3	TGTGCCAGCAGCTGGACTAGCGGGAGCCCCTACGAGCAGTACTTC	CASSWTSGSPYEQYF
TRBJ2-5	.	.	TRBV27	TGTGCCAGCAGTTTGGGAGGGGGAAGGGAGACCCAGTACTTC	CASSLGGGRETQYF
TRBJ1-1	few	.	TRBV30	TGTGCCTGGACCCCTGGTGGGGACACTGAAGCTTTCTTT	CAWTPGGDTEAFF
TRBJ1-1	.	.	TRBV7-9	TGTGCCAGCAGCCATGGACAGTCTATGGAAGCTTTCTTT	CASSHGQSMEAFF
TRBJ2-5	.	TRBD2	TRBV11-3	TGTGCCAGCAGCCAGATACGACTAGCGGGAGGGATCGAGACCCAGTACTTC	CASSQIRLAGGIETQYF
TRBJ2-3	.	TRBD1	TRBV7-2	TGTGCCAGCAGCCCTCAAGCGGACAGGGGCACAGATACGCAGTATTTT	CASSPQADRGTDTQYF
TRBJ1-2	few	.	TRBV5-1	TGCGCCAGCAGCTTGGAGGGTGGGTATGGCTACACCTTC	CASSLEGGYGYTF
TRBJ1-1	.	.	TRBV5-4	TGTGCCAGCAGCTTACAGGGCCGGAACACTGAAGCTTTCTTT	CASSLQGRNTEAFF
TRBJ2-2	.	TRBD2	TRBV7-3	TGTGCCAGCAGCTCGCTAGCGGGGGAGACCGGGGAGCTGTTTTTT	CASSSLAGETGELFF
TRBJ2-2	.	.	TRBV19	TGTGCCAGTAGTACCACATTGAACACCGGGGAGCTGTTTTTT	CASSTTLNTGELFF
TRBJ2-5	.	TRBD1	TRBV10-1	TGCGCCAGCAGTGATGGGACAGGGGGCGCGGGGCAAGAGACCCAGTACTTC	CASSDGTGGAGQETQYF
TRBJ1-1	once	.	TRBV19	TGTGCCAGTAGAGGGCAGAGGAACACTGAAGCTTTCTTT	CASRGQRNTEAFF
TRBJ1-2	.	.	TRBV6-5	TGTGCCAGCAGTTACACAAATGGCTACACCTTC	CASSYTNGYTF
TRBJ2-7	.	.	TRBV7-6	TGTGCCAGCAGCCCACGCCGGGACTCCTCTCCTCGGGGGTTCTACGAGCAGTACTTC	CASSPRRDSSPRGFYEQYF
TRBJ1-1	.	.	TRBV9	TGTGCCAGCAGCGTCGGACAGAGGAACACTGAAGCTTTCTTT	CASSVGQRNTEAFF
TRBJ2-1	once	TRBD2	TRBV6-5	TGTGCCAGCAGTTACGACGGGACTAGCGGGGGGGAGCAGTTCTTC	CASSYDGTSGGEQFF
TRBJ1-2	.	.	TRBV7-2	TGTGCCAGCAGCTTAGACGGAAGCCCTAACTATGGCTACACCTTC	CASSLDGSPNYGYTF
TRBJ1-5	.	TRBD1	TRBV2	TGTGCCAGCAGTGGGGGACAGGCGATACTCAATCAGCCCCAGCATTTT	CASSGGQAILNQPQHF
TRBJ1-2	.	.	TRBV5-1	TGCGCCAGCAGCCCGGGATCGAACAGTTTGAACTATGGCTACACCTTC	CASSPGSNSLNYGYTF
TRBJ1-5	.	.	TRBV18	TGTGCCAGCTCACCTCAGGGTGGCAATCAGCCCCAGCATTTT	CASSPQGGNQPQHF
TRBJ2-7	.	.	TRBV9	TGTGCCAGCAGTCGAAACACCGTCTACGAGCAGTACTTC	CASSRNTVYEQYF
TRBJ2-2	.	TRBD1	TRBV11-3	TGTGCCAGCAGCTTTTCGACAGGGCTTTTGAACGGGGAGCTGTTTTTT	CASSFSTGLLNGELFF
TRBJ1-4	.	.	TRBV6-5	TGTGCCAGCAGTTACCGGGGTTCCGGTGAAAAACTGTTTTTT	CASSYRGSGEKLFF
TRBJ2-7	.	TRBD1	TRBV11-2	TGTGCCAGCAGCTTACGTACAGGGGGCTTCTACGAGCAGTACTTC	CASSLRTGGFYEQYF
TRBJ2-5	.	.	TRBV18	TGTGCCAGCTCACCGGGGACAACCCGGGAGACCCAGTACTTC	CASSPGTTRETQYF
TRBJ2-7	once	.	TRBV5-4	TGTGCCAGCCGAAACTCGCGTGACTACGAGCAGTACTTC	CASRNSRDYEQYF
TRBJ1-5	.	TRBD1	TRBV7-9	TGTGCCAGCAGCTTGGGACAGGGGGCTAATCAGCCCCAGCATTTT	CASSLGQGANQPQHF
TRBJ1-1	.	.	TRBV7-2	TGTGCCAGCAGCTTTGGGGGACGGCCTGAAGCTTTCTTT	CASSFGGRPEAFF
TRBJ2-1	.	TRBD1	TRBV7-9	TGTGCCAGCAGCAATCGACAGGGCTACAATGAGCAGTTCTTC	CASSNRQGYNEQFF
TRBJ1-4	.	.	TRBV7-8	TGTGCCAGCAGCTCGGCCGGGACCGCTAATGAAAAACTGTTTTTT	CASSSAGTANEKLFF
TRBJ2-7	.	.	TRBV7-2	TGTGCCAGCAGCGCCGGGTCACTGGCCTACGAGCAGTACTTC	CASSAGSLAYEQYF
TRBJ2-1	.	TRBD2	TRBV27	TGTGCCAGCAGTTTACCAGGACTAGCGGGGGGTTACAATGAGCAGTTCTTC	CASSLPGLAGGYNEQFF
TRBJ2-5	.	.	TRBV6-1	TGTGCCAGCAGTGCGCCCGAACTTGAGACCCAGTACTTC	CASSAPELETQYF
TRBJ2-3	.	.	TRBV11-2	TGTGCCAGCAGCTTGGAGAGGCGAACTAGCACAGATACGCAGTATTTT	CASSLERRTSTDTQYF
TRBJ2-1	.	.	TRBV9	TGTGCCAGCAGCCCCCGTGACGCCCCTTACAATGAGCAGTTCTTC	CASSPRDAPYNEQFF
TRBJ1-2	.	.	TRBV15	TGTGCCACCAGCAGCAAATTGAGGTCCCGAAGTTCCTATGGCTACACCTTC	CATSSKLRSRSSYGYTF
TRBJ2-7	.	TRBD2	TRBV4-1	TGCGCCAGCAGCCTCCGGACTAGCGGGGGCCTGGTAGGGGTCGAGCAGTACTTC	CASSLRTSGGLVGVEQYF
TRBJ1-3	once	.	TRBV7-2	TGTGCCAGCAGCTTAAATTGGGCAGGGAGCTCTGGAAACACCATATATTTT	CASSLNWAGSSGNTIYF